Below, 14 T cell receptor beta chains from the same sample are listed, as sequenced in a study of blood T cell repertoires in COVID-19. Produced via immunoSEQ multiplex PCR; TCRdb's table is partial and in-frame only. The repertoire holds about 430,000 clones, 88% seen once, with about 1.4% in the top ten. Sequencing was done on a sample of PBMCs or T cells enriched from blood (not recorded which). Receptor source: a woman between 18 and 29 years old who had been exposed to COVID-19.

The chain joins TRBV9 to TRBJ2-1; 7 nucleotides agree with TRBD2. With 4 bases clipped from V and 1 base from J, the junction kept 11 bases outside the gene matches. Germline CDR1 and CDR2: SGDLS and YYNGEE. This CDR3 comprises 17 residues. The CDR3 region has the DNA TGTGCCAGCAGCTTTAGGACTAGTGCGGGTTCCTACAATGAGCAGTTCTTC. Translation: CASSFRTSAGSYNEQFF.

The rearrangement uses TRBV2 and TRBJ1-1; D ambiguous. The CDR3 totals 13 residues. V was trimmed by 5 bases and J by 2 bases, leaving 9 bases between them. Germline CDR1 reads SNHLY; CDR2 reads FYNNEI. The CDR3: CASSRELNTEAFF. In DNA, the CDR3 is TGTGCCAGCAGTAGGGAGTTAAACACTGAAGCTTTCTTT.

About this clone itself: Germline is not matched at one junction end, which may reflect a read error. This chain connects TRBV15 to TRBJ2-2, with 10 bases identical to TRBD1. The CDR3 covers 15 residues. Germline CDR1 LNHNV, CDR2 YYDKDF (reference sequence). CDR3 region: CATSGDRGRTGELFF. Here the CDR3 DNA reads TGTGCCACCAGCGGAGACAGGGGGCGCACCGGGGAGCTGTTTTTT.

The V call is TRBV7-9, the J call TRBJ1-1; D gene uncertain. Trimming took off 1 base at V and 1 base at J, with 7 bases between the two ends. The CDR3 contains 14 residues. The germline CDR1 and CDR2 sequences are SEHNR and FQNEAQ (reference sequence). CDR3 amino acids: CASSLESGNTEAFF. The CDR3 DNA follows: TGTGCCAGCAGCTTAGAGTCCGGGAACACTGAAGCTTTCTTT.

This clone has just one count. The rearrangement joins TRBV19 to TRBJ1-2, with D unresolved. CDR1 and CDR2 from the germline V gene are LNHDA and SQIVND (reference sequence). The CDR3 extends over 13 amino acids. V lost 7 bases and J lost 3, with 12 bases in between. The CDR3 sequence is CASIGGPDYGYTF. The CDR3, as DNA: TGTGCCAGTATCGGCGGTCCAGACTATGGCTACACCTTC.

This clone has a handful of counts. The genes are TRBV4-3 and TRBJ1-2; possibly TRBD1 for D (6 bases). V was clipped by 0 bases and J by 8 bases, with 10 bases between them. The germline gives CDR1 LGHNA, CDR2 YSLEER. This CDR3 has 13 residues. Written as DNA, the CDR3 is TGCGCCAGCAGCCAAGATGGGACAAGAGGCTACACCTTC. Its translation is CASSQDGTRGYTF.

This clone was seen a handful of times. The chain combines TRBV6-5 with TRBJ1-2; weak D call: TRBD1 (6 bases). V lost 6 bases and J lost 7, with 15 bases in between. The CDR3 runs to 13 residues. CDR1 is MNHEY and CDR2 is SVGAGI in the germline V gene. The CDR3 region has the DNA TGTGCCAGCAGAAGAGGCAGGGGTCTTGGCTACACCTTC. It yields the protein CASRRGRGLGYTF.

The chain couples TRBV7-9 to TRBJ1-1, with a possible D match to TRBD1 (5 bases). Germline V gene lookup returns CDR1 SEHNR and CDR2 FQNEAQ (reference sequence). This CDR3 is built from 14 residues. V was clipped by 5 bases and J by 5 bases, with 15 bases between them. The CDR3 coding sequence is TGTGCCAGCAGCCTGCAGGGTGCGGCGACTGAAGCTTTCTTT. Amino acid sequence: CASSLQGAATEAFF.

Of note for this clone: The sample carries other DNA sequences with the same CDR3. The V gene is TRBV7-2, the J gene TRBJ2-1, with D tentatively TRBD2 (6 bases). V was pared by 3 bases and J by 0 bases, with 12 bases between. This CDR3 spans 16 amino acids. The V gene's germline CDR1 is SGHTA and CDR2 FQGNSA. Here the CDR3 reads CASSLAGTSSYNEQFF. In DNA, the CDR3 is TGTGCCAGCAGCTTGGCGGGAACTAGCTCCTACAATGAGCAGTTCTTC.

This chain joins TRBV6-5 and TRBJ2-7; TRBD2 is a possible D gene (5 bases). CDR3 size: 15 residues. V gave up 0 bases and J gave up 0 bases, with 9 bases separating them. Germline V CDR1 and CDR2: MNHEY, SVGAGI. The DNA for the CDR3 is TGTGCCAGCAGTTACTCGATGAGCGGCTCCTACGAGCAGTACTTC. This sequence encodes CASSYSMSGSYEQYF.

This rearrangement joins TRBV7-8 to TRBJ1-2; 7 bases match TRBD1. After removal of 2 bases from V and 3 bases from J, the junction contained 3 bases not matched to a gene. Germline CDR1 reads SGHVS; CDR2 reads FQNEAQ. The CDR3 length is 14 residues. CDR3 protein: CASSLLGGDYGYTF. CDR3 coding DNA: TGTGCCAGCAGCTTATTAGGGGGCGACTATGGCTACACCTTC.

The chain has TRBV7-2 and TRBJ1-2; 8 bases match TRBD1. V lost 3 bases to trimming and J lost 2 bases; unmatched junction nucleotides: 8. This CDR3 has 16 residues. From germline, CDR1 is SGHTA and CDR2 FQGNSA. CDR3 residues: CASSFDYAGGNYGYTF. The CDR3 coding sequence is TGTGCCAGCAGCTTTGATTATGCAGGGGGCAACTATGGCTACACCTTC.

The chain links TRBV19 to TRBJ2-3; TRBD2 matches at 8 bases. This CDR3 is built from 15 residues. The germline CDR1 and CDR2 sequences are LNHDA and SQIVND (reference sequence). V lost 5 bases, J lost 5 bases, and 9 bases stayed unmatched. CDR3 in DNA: TGTGCCAGTAGTGGGTGGCGGGAGGCCGTAGATACGCAGTATTTT. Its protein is CASSGWREAVDTQYF.

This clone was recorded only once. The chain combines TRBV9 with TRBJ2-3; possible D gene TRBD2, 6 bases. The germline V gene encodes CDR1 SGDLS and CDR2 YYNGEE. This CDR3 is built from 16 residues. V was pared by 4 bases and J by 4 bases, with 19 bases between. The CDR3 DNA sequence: TGTGCCAGCAGCCCTGTGGGGGTCGGAGGGGCAGATACGCAGTATTTT. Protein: CASSPVGVGGADTQYF.